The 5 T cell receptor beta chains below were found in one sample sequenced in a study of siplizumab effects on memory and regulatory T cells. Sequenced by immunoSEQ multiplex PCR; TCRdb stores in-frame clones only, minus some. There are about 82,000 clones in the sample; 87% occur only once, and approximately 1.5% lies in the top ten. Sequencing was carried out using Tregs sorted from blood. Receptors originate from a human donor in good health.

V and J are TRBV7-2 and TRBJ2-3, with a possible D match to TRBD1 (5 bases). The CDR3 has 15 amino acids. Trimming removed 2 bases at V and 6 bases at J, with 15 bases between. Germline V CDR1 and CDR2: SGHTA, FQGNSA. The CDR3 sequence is CASSLLGARMDTQYF. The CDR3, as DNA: TGTGCCAGCAGCTTATTAGGGGCGCGGATGGATACGCAGTATTTT.

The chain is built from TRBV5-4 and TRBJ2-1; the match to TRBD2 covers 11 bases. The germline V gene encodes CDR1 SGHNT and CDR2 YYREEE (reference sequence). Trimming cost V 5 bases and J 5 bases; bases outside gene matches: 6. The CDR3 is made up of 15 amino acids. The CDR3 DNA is TGTGCCAGCAGATCCGGGACTAGCGGCCACAATGAGCAGTTCTTC. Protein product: CASRSGTSGHNEQFF.

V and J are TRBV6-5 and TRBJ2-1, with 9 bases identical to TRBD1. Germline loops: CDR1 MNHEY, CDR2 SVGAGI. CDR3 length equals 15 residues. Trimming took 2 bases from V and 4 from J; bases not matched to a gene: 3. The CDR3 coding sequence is TGTGCCAGCAGTTACGGACAGGGGCCGTACAATGAGCAGTTCTTC. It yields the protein CASSYGQGPYNEQFF.

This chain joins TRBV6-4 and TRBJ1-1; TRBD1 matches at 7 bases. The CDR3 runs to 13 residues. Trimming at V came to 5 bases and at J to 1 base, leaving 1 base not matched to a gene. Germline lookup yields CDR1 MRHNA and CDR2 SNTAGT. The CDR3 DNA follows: TGTGCCAGCAGTAGGACAGGGAACACTGAAGCTTTCTTT. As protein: CASSRTGNTEAFF.

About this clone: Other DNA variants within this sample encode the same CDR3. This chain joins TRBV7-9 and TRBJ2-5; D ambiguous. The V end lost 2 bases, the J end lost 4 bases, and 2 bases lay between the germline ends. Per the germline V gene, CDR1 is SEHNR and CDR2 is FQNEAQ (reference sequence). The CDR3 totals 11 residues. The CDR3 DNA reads TGTGCCAGCAGCTTAACAGAGACCCAGTACTTC. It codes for CASSLTETQYF.